These 31 T cell receptor beta chains came from one sample sequenced in a study of blood T cell repertoires in COVID-19. Assay used: immunoSEQ multiplex PCR; TCRdb lists only in-frame clones, some missing. This table has nearly 90,000 clones, approximately 75% appearing once. The sequencing input was peripheral blood. The receptors were gathered from a woman older than 75 with acute or convalescent COVID-19.

In DNA, the CDR3 is TGCGCCAGCAGCCAAGATCTTGACAGGGGGCGAGAAAAACTGTTTTTT. Protein: CASSQDLDRGREKLFF. V gene TRBV4-1 combines with J gene TRBJ1-4, with 10 bases aligning to TRBD1. The length of the CDR3 is 16 residues. V was pared by 0 bases and J by 8 bases, with 6 bases of the junction left unmatched. CDR1 and CDR2 (germline): MGHRA, YSYEKL.

This chain links TRBV3-1 (or the pseudogene TRBV3-2) with TRBJ1-3; D unresolved. The CDR3 length is 15 residues. Germline assignment: CDR1 LGHDT and CDR2 YNNKEL (reference sequence). Trimming shortened V by 4 bases and J by 2 bases, and 12 bases separated the two germline ends. CDR3 DNA sequence: TGTGCCAGCAGCCTACAGCGGATCACTGGAAACACCATATATTTT. Residues: CASSLQRITGNTIYF.

The V and J genes are TRBV6-4 and TRBJ2-2; TRBD2 aligns across 13 bases. Germline CDR1 MRHNA, CDR2 SNTAGT. This CDR3 contains 15 residues. Trimming at V came to 5 bases and at J to 6 bases, leaving 3 bases not matched to a gene. CDR3 nucleotides: TGTGCCAGCAGTCTGACTAGCGGGGGGCCCGGGGAGCTGTTTTTT. Translating gives CASSLTSGGPGELFF.

V gene TRBV7-3 combines with J gene TRBJ2-1; 9 bases map to TRBD1. The germline V gene encodes CDR1 SGHTA and CDR2 FQGTGA. The CDR3 totals 14 residues. V lost 5 bases to trimming and J lost 2 bases; unmatched junction nucleotides: 1. The DNA for the CDR3 is TGTGCCAGCAGCCGGACAGGGGCCTACAATGAGCAGTTCTTC. It translates to CASSRTGAYNEQFF.

The chain employs TRBV6-2 or TRBV6-3 and TRBJ1-1; D is unresolved. This CDR3 spans 14 amino acids. V lost 5 bases and J lost 1, with 11 bases in between. In germline, CDR1 is MNHEY, CDR2 SVGEGT. The CDR3 DNA sequence: TGTGCCAGCAGTAGGGAGGGTGGGAACACTGAAGCTTTCTTT. Residues: CASSREGGNTEAFF.

Only a few counts were recorded for this clone. V gene TRBV28 combines with J gene TRBJ1-1; 8 bases agree with TRBD1. There are 14 residues in the CDR3. The V gene end was trimmed by 6 bases and the J gene end by 4 bases; junction bases not matched to a gene: 7. Germline V gene data show CDR1 as MDHEN and CDR2 as SYDVKM. DNA for the CDR3: TGTGCCAGCAGCCTCGGACAGGGTGGCACTGAAGCTTTCTTT. Residues: CASSLGQGGTEAFF.

This rearrangement joins TRBV18 to TRBJ2-1; 11 bases match TRBD2. Per germline, CDR1 KGHSH and CDR2 LQKENI. The V segment lost 0 bases and the J segment 7 bases; nucleotides outside the gene matches: 8. The CDR3 is made up of 17 amino acids. The chain's CDR3 is CASSPPNLAGGQNEQFF. In DNA form, the CDR3 reads TGTGCCAGCTCACCACCAAATTTAGCGGGGGGGCAAAATGAGCAGTTCTTC.

This chain joins TRBV19 and TRBJ1-5; D is ambiguous. Trimming shortened V by 7 bases and J by 9 bases, and 19 bases separated the two germline ends. The V gene's germline CDR1 is LNHDA and CDR2 SQIVND (reference sequence). The CDR3 contains 14 residues. This CDR3 is CASTDSRGGRPQHF. CDR3 sequence (DNA): TGTGCCAGTACCGATAGTCGTGGAGGGAGGCCCCAGCATTTT.

The CDR3 bases are TGCGCCAGCAGCTTGGTAGGGGCGCTGGGCACTGAAGCTTTCTTT. Translated, it gives CASSLVGALGTEAFF. The chain is built from TRBV5-1 and TRBJ1-1; D perhaps matches TRBD1 (5 bases). Germline CDR1 SGHRS, CDR2 YFSETQ. The CDR3 contains 15 residues. V lost 0 bases, J lost 4 bases, and 13 bases lay in between.

This clone has ten or more counts. J is TRBJ2-1 and V is TRBV7-3, with 10 positions matching TRBD1. V dropped 2 bases and J dropped 4; count of bases not matched to a gene: 2. Germline V gives CDR1 SGHTA, CDR2 FQGTGA. This CDR3 comprises 15 residues. DNA of the CDR3: TGTGCCAGCAGCTTAGGACAGGGGGTGTACAATGAGCAGTTCTTC. Translation: CASSLGQGVYNEQFF.

The V gene is TRBV5-1, the J gene TRBJ2-7; 10 bases agree with TRBD2. This CDR3 contains 17 residues. In germline, CDR1 is SGHRS, CDR2 YFSETQ. V was pared by 0 bases and J by 1 base, with 7 bases of the junction left unmatched. The CDR3 spells CASSLGLAGAPSYEQYF. Here the CDR3 DNA reads TGCGCCAGCAGCTTGGGCCTAGCGGGGGCCCCTTCCTACGAGCAGTACTTC.

This chain connects TRBV5-6 to TRBJ2-5; 8 bases align to TRBD2. The CDR3 runs to 15 residues. Germline V gene lookup returns CDR1 SGHDT and CDR2 YYEEEE. With V trimmed by 0 bases and J by 3 bases, 4 bases remained unmatched. CDR3 in DNA: TGTGCCAGCAGCTTGGAGCGGGGGTTAAAAGAGACCCAGTACTTC. Encoded protein: CASSLERGLKETQYF.

V gene TRBV19 combines with J gene TRBJ2-1; 8 positions match TRBD1. The CDR3 is made up of 14 amino acids. The junction had 12 bases not matched to a gene; V was cut back by 5 bases and J by 12 bases. Germline-derived CDR1 and CDR2 are LNHDA and SQIVND (reference sequence). This CDR3 is CASSSRTGSIRQFF. In nucleotides, the CDR3 is TGTGCCAGTAGTTCCAGGACAGGGAGTATCCGGCAGTTCTTC.

This chain uses TRBV5-1 with TRBJ2-7; possibly TRBD1 for D (7 bases). The CDR3 totals 17 residues. CDR1 and CDR2 from the germline V gene are SGHRS and YFSETQ. Trimming shortened V by 7 bases and J by 5 bases, and 28 bases separated the two germline ends. CDR3 sequence (DNA): TGCGCCAGCCATGACGCTCACCGGGACAGCGGGCTCGACGAGCAGTACTTC. The encoded protein is CASHDAHRDSGLDEQYF.

DNA for the CDR3: TGCAGCGTTGATCCCCCAGGAGGATTCTACAATGAGCAGTTCTTC. Amino acids: CSVDPPGGFYNEQFF. The rearrangement joins TRBV29-1 to TRBJ2-1, with a weak D call TRBD2 (5 bases). V lost 3 bases and J lost 3, with 15 bases in between. The CDR3 loop spans 15 amino acids. The germline CDR1 and CDR2 sequences are SQVTM and ANQGSEA.

This chain joins TRBV6-6 and TRBJ2-2; 7 bases line up with TRBD1. Germline V gene data show CDR1 as MNHNY and CDR2 as SVGAGI (reference sequence). The CDR3 totals 15 residues. V shed 5 bases, J shed 1 base, and the junction held 4 bases outside the gene matches. The CDR3 DNA sequence: TGTGCCAGCAGTAGTTCAGGGGGGAACACCGGGGAGCTGTTTTTT. It codes for CASSSSGGNTGELFF.

This clone has just one count. The chain has TRBV10-3 and TRBJ1-2; 8 bases are shared with TRBD1. V was pared by 6 bases and J by 1 base, with 4 bases of the junction left unmatched. CDR3 length: 14 residues. Germline V gene lookup returns CDR1 ENHRY and CDR2 SYGVKD. The CDR3 DNA is TGTGCCATCAGAGCCGGGACAGGTAACTATGGCTACACCTTC. Protein product: CAIRAGTGNYGYTF.

The V and J genes are TRBV5-1 and TRBJ1-2, with TRBD1 matching over 7 bases. V shed 2 bases and J 0 bases; nucleotides not matched to a gene: 1. Germline V CDR1 and CDR2: SGHRS, YFSETQ. CDR3 length: 14 amino acids. The CDR3 DNA sequence: TGCGCCAGCAGCTTCGGACAGGCTAACTATGGCTACACCTTC. Amino acid sequence: CASSFGQANYGYTF. Full variable domain (outside the CDR3, taken from reference TRBV5-1 and TRBJ1-2): KAGVTQTPRYLIKTRGQQVTLSCSPISGHRSVSWYQQTPGQGLQFLFEYFSETQRNKGNFPGRFSGRQFSNSRSEMNVSTLELGDSALYLCASSFGQANYGYTFGSGTRLTVV.

The chain has TRBV3-1 (or the pseudogene TRBV3-2) and TRBJ1-5, with D possibly being TRBD1 (6 bases). CDR3 size: 15 residues. The V gene's germline CDR1 is LGHDT and CDR2 YNNKEL (reference sequence). V dropped 4 bases and J dropped 4 bases, with 14 bases sitting between them. CDR3 sequence: CASSPARGGNQPQHF. The CDR3 bases are TGTGCCAGCAGCCCCGCAAGGGGGGGAAATCAGCCCCAGCATTTT.

The chain couples TRBV7-3 to TRBJ2-1, with D perhaps TRBD1 (5 bases). CDR3 length: 15 residues. The V end was cut by 5 bases, the J end by 2 bases, with 13 bases between. Germline CDR1 is SGHTA and CDR2 is FQGTGA. The CDR3 spells CASSRTGGPYNEQFF. The CDR3 nucleotides are TGTGCCAGCAGCCGAACAGGCGGACCCTACAATGAGCAGTTCTTC.

There are a few counts of this clone. J is TRBJ1-1 and V is TRBV6-6; 9 bases fit TRBD1. Germline V gene lookup returns CDR1 MNHNY and CDR2 SVGAGI (reference sequence). The CDR3 runs to 14 residues. J lost 5 bases, V lost 6 bases, and 7 bases had no gene match. CDR3 sequence: CASSLTGGRTEAFF. Written as DNA, the CDR3 is TGTGCCAGCAGCCTGACAGGGGGTAGGACTGAAGCTTTCTTT.

V usage is TRBV27 and J usage is TRBJ2-3; D gene uncertain. The V gene's germline CDR1 is MNHEY and CDR2 SMNVEV (reference sequence). Trimming shortened V by 4 bases and J by 6 bases, and 14 bases separated the two germline ends. The CDR3 totals 14 residues. This chain's CDR3 is CASSSRLSADTQYF. The CDR3, as DNA: TGTGCCAGCAGTTCCAGACTTTCCGCCGATACGCAGTATTTT.

The V gene is TRBV27, the J gene TRBJ1-3, with TRBD1 matching 11 bases. Germline V gives CDR1 MNHEY, CDR2 SMNVEV (reference sequence). V lost 2 bases to trimming and J lost 2 bases; unmatched junction nucleotides: 5. The CDR3 totals 17 residues. CDR3 sequence reads: CASSLRGTGGTGNTIYF. As DNA, the CDR3 is TGTGCCAGCAGTTTACGAGGGACAGGGGGTACTGGAAACACCATATATTTT.

This rearrangement joins TRBV2 to TRBJ2-5; D remains unclear. The V gene lost 5 bases and the J gene lost 0 bases, with 7 bases spanning the gap. The CDR3 covers 13 residues. CDR1 and CDR2 from the germline V gene are SNHLY and FYNNEI. The CDR3 bases are TGTGCCAGCAGTTTCCAGTACCAAGAGACCCAGTACTTC. Its translation is CASSFQYQETQYF.

This chain links TRBV7-3 with TRBJ2-7; 8 bases line up with TRBD1. Germline CDR1 is SGHTA and CDR2 is FQGTGA. The J segment lost 7 bases and the V segment lost 9 bases, leaving 14 bases of the junction unmatched. There are 14 residues in the CDR3. The CDR3: CASGGTGKVWEQYF. CDR3 coding DNA: TGTGCCAGTGGGGGGACAGGAAAGGTGTGGGAGCAGTACTTC.

V is TRBV9 and J is TRBJ2-5; 9 nucleotides align to TRBD2. CDR3 length: 16 residues. J lost 5 bases, V lost 0 bases, and 8 bases had no gene match. CDR1 SGDLS and CDR2 YYNGEE come from the germline V gene. Written as DNA, the CDR3 is TGTGCCAGCAGCGTAGCTGGGGCTAGCGGGACGGAGACCCAGTACTTC. This gives the protein CASSVAGASGTETQYF.

The V gene is TRBV6-1, the J gene TRBJ1-2; a weak D match, TRBD1 (5 bases). CDR3 size: 13 residues. Germline V gives CDR1 MNHNS, CDR2 SASEGT. Trimming took 3 bases from V and 5 from J, leaving 10 bases between them. This chain's CDR3 is CASSDTGPYGYTF. The CDR3 nucleotides are TGTGCCAGCAGTGACACAGGTCCATATGGCTACACCTTC.

The chain joins TRBV11-2 to TRBJ2-2; D remains ambiguous. The CDR3 has 14 amino acids. The V gene's germline CDR1 is SGHAT and CDR2 FQNNGV. Trimming stripped 3 bases from V and 5 bases from J, with 10 bases between. The CDR3 coding sequence is TGTGCCAGCAGCTTTTATAGGCGGACCGGGGAGCTGTTTTTT. This codes for CASSFYRRTGELFF.

V gene TRBV11-2 combines with J gene TRBJ2-1; a weak D match, TRBD2 (6 bases). Trimming removed 6 bases at V and 8 bases at J, with 11 bases between. CDR3 size: 12 residues. Per the germline V gene, CDR1 is SGHAT and CDR2 is FQNNGV. In DNA form, the CDR3 reads TGTGCCAGCAGGCAGGAGGGCGATGAGCAGTTCTTC. It translates to CASRQEGDEQFF. Based on the CDR3 plus reference TRBV11-2 and TRBJ2-1, the full variable domain is EAGVAQSPRYKIIEKRQSVAFWCNPISGHATLYWYQQILGQGPKLLIQFQNNGVVDDSQLPKDRFSAERLKGVDSTLKIQPAKLEDSAVYLCASRQEGDEQFFGPGTRLTVL.

The chain links TRBV2 to TRBJ1-1; the match to TRBD1 covers 7 bases. This CDR3 has 18 amino acids. V dropped 6 bases and J dropped 3; count of bases not matched to a gene: 19. CDR1 is SNHLY, CDR2 FYNNEI, per germline. CDR3 coding DNA: TGTGCCAGCAGATCCATTTTACAGGGGTTTTTTAGGTACACTGAAGCTTTCTTT. This gives the protein CASRSILQGFFRYTEAFF.

The rearrangement links TRBV4-2 to TRBJ2-5, with D maybe TRBD1 (5 bases). The CDR3 runs 15 residues. V lost 1 base and J 2 bases, leaving 11 bases between the germline ends. Germline CDR1 LGHNA, CDR2 YNFKEQ. The CDR3 is CASSQVGTGQETQYF. CDR3 bases: TGTGCCAGCAGCCAAGTAGGTACAGGACAAGAGACCCAGTACTTC.